A selection of T cell receptor beta chains follows, all from one sample in a study of chemoradiotherapy in HPV16-positive cancers. Libraries were prepared by immunoSEQ multiplex PCR; TCRdb keeps only in-frame clonotypes and omits some of them. Of under 1,500 clones listed, 81% are singletons. This specimen was tumor tissue, taken from a patient who underwent chemoradiotherapy. These receptors all stem from a human donor with HPV-associated anogenital cancer. Each CDR3 is given with its conserved first and last residue. D genes are given only for firm matches. Not all rows give a size; the values are once, few, many and, for expanded clones, a class.

v_call	d_call	cdr3_length	j_call	clone_size	cdr3_nt	cdr3_aa
TRBV5-4	TRBD1	15	TRBJ1-1	-	TGTGCCAGCAGCCCCCGGACAGGGGCGAACACTGAAGCTTTCTTT	CASSPRTGANTEAFF
TRBV12-5	-	14	TRBJ2-2	-	TGTGCTAGTGGTAGGTGGACTGAGGGCCGGGAGCTGTTTTTT	CASGRWTEGRELFF
TRBV19	-	15	TRBJ1-6	once	TGTGCCACCCGCCCAGACCGCTCCTATAATTCACCCCTCCACTTT	CATRPDRSYNSPLHF
TRBV9	-	15	TRBJ1-3	-	TGTGCCAGCAGCGTATCGGGGGAAGCGGGAAACACCATATATTTT	CASSVSGEAGNTIYF
TRBV2	TRBD1	14	TRBJ2-7	once	TGTGCCAGCAGGGGGACAGGGGGGTCCTACGAGCAGTACTTC	CASRGTGGSYEQYF
TRBV5-1	-	12	TRBJ1-2	-	TGCGCCAGCAGCTTGGACGACTATGGCTACACCTTC	CASSLDDYGYTF
TRBV27	-	13	TRBJ1-1	-	TGTGCCAGCAGTTCGTGGGTGAACACTGAAGCTTTCTTT	CASSSWVNTEAFF
TRBV7-8	TRBD1	18	TRBJ2-6	-	TGTGCCAGCAGCTTGGGTCGGGACAGGGTCTCTGGGGCCAACGTCCTGACTTTC	CASSLGRDRVSGANVLTF
TRBV7-2	-	14	TRBJ1-5	-	TGTGCCAGCAGCTTAACCGGGGGCGATCAGCCCCAGCATTTT	CASSLTGGDQPQHF
TRBV5-1	TRBD2	15	TRBJ2-7	-	TGCGCCAGCAGCCCCGGGACTAGCGGCACCTACGAGCAGTACTTC	CASSPGTSGTYEQYF
TRBV11-2	-	15	TRBJ1-2	-	TGTGCCAGCAGCTTGGGCCCCGGCAGCAACTATGGCTACACCTTC	CASSLGPGSNYGYTF
TRBV5-6	-	18	TRBJ1-1	-	TGTGCCAGCAGCTTGGCCCGGGGGCAACGTATAGAGAACACTGAAGCTTTCTTT	CASSLARGQRIENTEAFF
TRBV11-3	-	16	TRBJ1-2	-	TGTGCCAGCAGCGGGCTAATCGATCTCGGGACCTATGGCTACACCTTC	CASSGLIDLGTYGYTF
TRBV7-6	TRBD1	14	TRBJ1-3	-	TGTGCCAGCAGCTTGGGGACAGGTGGAAACACCATATATTTT	CASSLGTGGNTIYF
TRBV7-9	TRBD1	11	TRBJ2-7	once	TGTGCCAGCAGCTCAGGGGGCGAGCAGTACTTC	CASSSGGEQYF
TRBV9	-	14	TRBJ2-7	-	TGTGCCAGCAGCGTTCATTCGGAGCGGAGCGAGCAGTACTTC	CASSVHSERSEQYF
TRBV18	-	12	TRBJ2-3	-	TGTGCCAGCTCACAACAGGGAGATACGCAGTATTTT	CASSQQGDTQYF
TRBV7-2	TRBD2	17	TRBJ2-1	-	TGTGCCAGCAGCTTAGTGGCTAGCGGGAGGGCCGGCAATGAGCAGTTCTTC	CASSLVASGRAGNEQFF
TRBV7-9	TRBD1	15	TRBJ1-2	-	TGTGCCAGCAGCTTAGCGCGGGGACAGGGGGGAGGCTACACCTTC	CASSLARGQGGGYTF
TRBV14	-	16	TRBJ1-2	-	TGTGCCAGCAGCCGGTCCCAGGGGCACGGAAACTATGGCTACACCTTC	CASSRSQGHGNYGYTF
TRBV25-1	-	12	TRBJ1-2	-	TGTGCCAGCAGTGAATCACCTTATGGCTACACCTTC	CASSESPYGYTF
TRBV7-2	-	13	TRBJ2-3	-	TGTGCCAGCAGCACTAGGATCACAGATACGCAGTATTTT	CASSTRITDTQYF
TRBV7-3	-	13	TRBJ1-5	once	TGTGCCAGCAGCTTAAGCACGAATCAGCCCCAGCATTTT	CASSLSTNQPQHF
TRBV5-1	TRBD1	16	TRBJ1-3	-	TGCGCCAGCAGCTTGGACGGAACAGGGGAAGGAAACACCATATATTTT	CASSLDGTGEGNTIYF
TRBV11-2	-	11	TRBJ1-4	-	TGTGCCAGCGAGGGAAATGAAAAACTGTTTTTT	CASEGNEKLFF
TRBV7-9	TRBD1	16	TRBJ1-4	-	TGTGCCAGCAGCAGAGACAGGGCCGGGGCTAATGAAAAACTGTTTTTT	CASSRDRAGANEKLFF